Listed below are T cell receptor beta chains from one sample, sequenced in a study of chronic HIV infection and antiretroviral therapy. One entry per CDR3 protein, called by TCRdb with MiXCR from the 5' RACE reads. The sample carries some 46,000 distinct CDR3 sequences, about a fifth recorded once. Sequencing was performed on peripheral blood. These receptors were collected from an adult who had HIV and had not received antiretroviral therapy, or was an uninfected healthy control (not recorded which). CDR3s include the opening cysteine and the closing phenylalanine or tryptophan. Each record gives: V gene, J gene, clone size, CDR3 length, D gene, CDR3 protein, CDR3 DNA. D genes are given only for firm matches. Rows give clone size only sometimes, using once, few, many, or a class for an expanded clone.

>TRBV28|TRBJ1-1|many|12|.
CASSFTGTEAFF
TGTGCCAGCAGTTTCACCGGAACTGAAGCTTTCTTT
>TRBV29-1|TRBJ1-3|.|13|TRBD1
CSVAGGSGNTIYF
TGCAGCGTCGCAGGGGGCTCTGGAAACACCATATATTTT
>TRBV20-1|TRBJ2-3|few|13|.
CSAREARQDTQYF
TGCAGTGCTAGAGAGGCCCGTCAAGATACGCAGTATTTT
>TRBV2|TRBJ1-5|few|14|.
CASSRLGVNQPQHF
TGTGCCAGCAGCCGATTAGGGGTCAATCAGCCCCAGCATTTT
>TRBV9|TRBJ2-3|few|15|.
CASSVGNGITDTQYF
TGTGCCAGCAGCGTAGGAAACGGTATCACAGATACGCAGTATTTT
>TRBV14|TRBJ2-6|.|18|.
CASSPWRQASSGANVLTF
TGTGCCAGCAGCCCTTGGCGACAGGCCAGCTCTGGGGCCAACGTCCTGACTTTC
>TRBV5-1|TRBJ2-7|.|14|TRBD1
CASSLRTGPDEQYF
TGCGCCAGCAGCTTACGGACAGGGCCGGACGAGCAGTACTTC
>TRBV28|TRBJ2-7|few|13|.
CASRDDTLDEQYF
TGTGCCAGCAGAGATGACACCCTTGACGAGCAGTACTTC
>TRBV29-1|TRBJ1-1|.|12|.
CSVGQYITEAFF
TGCAGCGTCGGACAGTACATCACTGAAGCTTTCTTT
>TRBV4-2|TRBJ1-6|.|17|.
CASSPRGGGSYNSPLHF
TGTGCCAGCAGCCCGCGCGGTGGGGGATCCTATAATTCACCCCTCCACTTT
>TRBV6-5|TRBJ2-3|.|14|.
CASSSGAATDTQYF
TGTGCCAGCAGTTCAGGGGCCGCCACAGATACGCAGTATTTT
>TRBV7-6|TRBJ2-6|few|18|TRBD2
CASSSVAGGLSGANVLTF
TGTGCCAGCAGCTCAGTAGCGGGAGGACTCTCTGGGGCCAACGTCCTGACTTTC
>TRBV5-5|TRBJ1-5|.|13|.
CASSLSTNQPQHF
TGTGCCAGCAGCCTATCCACCAATCAGCCCCAGCATTTT
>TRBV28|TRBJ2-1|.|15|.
CASSLAGAGGNEQFF
TGTGCCAGCAGTTTGGCGGGGGCAGGCGGCAATGAGCAGTTCTTC
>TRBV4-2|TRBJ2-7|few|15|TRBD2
CASSQEGLVGNEQYF
TGTGCCAGCAGCCAAGAAGGACTAGTTGGGAACGAGCAGTACTTC
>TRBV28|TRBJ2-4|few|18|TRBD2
CASSKGLAGALAKNIQYF
TGTGCCAGCAGTAAGGGACTAGCGGGAGCCCTAGCCAAAAACATTCAGTACTTC
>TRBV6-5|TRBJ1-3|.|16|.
CASSYSRVGSGNTIYF
TGTGCCAGCAGTTACTCGCGGGTCGGCTCTGGAAACACCATATATTTT